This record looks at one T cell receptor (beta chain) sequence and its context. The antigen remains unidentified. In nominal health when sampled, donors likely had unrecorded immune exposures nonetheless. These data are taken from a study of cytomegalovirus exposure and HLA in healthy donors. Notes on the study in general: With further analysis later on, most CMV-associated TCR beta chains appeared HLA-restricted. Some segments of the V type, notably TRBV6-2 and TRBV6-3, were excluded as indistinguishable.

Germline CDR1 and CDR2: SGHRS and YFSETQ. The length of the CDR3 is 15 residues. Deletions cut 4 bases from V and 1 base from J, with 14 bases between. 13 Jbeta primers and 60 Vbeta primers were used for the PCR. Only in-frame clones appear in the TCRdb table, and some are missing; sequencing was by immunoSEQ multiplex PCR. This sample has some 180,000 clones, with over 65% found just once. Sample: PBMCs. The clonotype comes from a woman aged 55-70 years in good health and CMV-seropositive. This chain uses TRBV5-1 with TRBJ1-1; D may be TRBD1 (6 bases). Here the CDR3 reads CASSSGGAANTEAFF. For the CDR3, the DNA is TGCGCCAGCAGCAGCGGGGGGGCAGCGAACACTGAAGCTTTCTTT. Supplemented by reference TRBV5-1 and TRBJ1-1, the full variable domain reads KAGVTQTPRYLIKTRGQQVTLSCSPISGHRSVSWYQQTPGQGLQFLFEYFSETQRNKGNFPGRFSGRQFSNSRSEMNVSTLELGDSALYLCASSSGGAANTEAFFGQGTRLTVV.